This T cell receptor beta chain was sequenced for a study of technical replicates of blood from several donors. Deletions cut 4 bases from V and 1 base from J, with 12 bases between. The germline CDR1 and CDR2 sequences are SGHDT and YYEEEE. The CDR3 is made up of 15 amino acids. Measured with immunoSEQ multiplex PCR; TCRdb has only the in-frame clones, and not every one. This table has more than 60,000 clones, approximately 95% appearing once. The chain uses TRBV5-6 and TRBJ1-3; D might be TRBD1 (6 bases). The receptor was isolated from a human donor in good health. The sample consisted of T cells isolated from PBMCs. The CDR3 nucleotides are TGTGCCAGCAGCATAACAGGGAGATCTGGAAACACCATATATTTT. Its protein is CASSITGRSGNTIYF.